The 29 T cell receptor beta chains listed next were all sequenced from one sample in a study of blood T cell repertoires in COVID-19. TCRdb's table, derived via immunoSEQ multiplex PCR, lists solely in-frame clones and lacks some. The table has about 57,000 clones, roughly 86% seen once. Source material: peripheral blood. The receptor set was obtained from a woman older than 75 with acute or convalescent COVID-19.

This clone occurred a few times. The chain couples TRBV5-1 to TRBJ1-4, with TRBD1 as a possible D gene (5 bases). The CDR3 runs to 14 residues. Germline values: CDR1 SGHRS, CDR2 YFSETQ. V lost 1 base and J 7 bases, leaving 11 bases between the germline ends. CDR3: CASSLRGIGEKLFF. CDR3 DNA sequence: TGCGCCAGCAGCTTGCGGGGGATTGGTGAAAAACTGTTTTTT.

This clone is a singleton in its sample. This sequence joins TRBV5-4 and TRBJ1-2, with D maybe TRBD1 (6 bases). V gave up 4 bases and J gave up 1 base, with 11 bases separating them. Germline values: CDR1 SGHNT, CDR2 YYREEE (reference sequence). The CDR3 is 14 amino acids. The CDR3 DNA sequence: TGTGCCAGCAGCGGTTTACAGGGTAACTATGGCTACACCTTC. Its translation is CASSGLQGNYGYTF.

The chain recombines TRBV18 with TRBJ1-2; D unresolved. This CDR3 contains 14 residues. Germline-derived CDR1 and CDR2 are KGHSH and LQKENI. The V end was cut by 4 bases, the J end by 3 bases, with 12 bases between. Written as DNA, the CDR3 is TGTGCCAGCTCACGGTCCTCATCGGACTATGGCTACACCTTC. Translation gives CASSRSSSDYGYTF. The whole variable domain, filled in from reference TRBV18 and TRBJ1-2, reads NAGVMQNPRHLVRRRGQEARLRCSPMKGHSHVYWYRQLPEEGLKFMVYLQKENIIDESGMPKERFSAEFPKEGPSILRIQQVVRGDSAAYFCASSRSSSDYGYTFGSGTRLTVV.

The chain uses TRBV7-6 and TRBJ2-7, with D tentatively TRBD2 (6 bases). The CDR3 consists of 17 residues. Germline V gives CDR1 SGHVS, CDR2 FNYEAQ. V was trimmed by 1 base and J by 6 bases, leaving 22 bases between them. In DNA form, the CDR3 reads TGTGCCAGCAGCTTAGTAGGCCCCGGGACTGCAAAGCGCGAGCAGTACTTC. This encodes CASSLVGPGTAKREQYF.

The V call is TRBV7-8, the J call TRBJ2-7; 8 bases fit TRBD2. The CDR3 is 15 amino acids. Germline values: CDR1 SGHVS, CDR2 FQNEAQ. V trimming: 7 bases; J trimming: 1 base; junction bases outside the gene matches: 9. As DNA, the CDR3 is TGTGCCAGCATCTCCGGGACTAGGGTTTCCTACGAGCAGTACTTC. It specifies CASISGTRVSYEQYF. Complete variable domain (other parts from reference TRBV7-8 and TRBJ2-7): GAGVSQSPRYKVAKRGQDVALRCDPISGHVSLFWYQQALGQGPEFLTYFQNEAQLDKSGLPSDRFFAERPEGSVSTLKIQRTQQEDSAVYLCASISGTRVSYEQYFGPGTRLTVT.

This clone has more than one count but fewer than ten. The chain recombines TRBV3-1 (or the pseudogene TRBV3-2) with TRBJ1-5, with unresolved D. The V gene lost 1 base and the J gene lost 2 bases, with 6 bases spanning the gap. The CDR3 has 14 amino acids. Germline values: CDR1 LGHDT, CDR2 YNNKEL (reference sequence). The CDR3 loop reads CASSQGPGNQPQHF. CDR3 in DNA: TGTGCCAGCAGCCAAGGGCCCGGCAATCAGCCCCAGCATTTT.

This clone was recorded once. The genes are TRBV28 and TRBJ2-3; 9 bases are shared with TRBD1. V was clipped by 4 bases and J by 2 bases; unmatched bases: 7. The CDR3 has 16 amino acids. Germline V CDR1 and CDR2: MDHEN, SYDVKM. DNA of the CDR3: TGTGCCAGCAGTTCGAATACAGGGGGCGTCACAGATACGCAGTATTTT. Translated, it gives CASSSNTGGVTDTQYF.

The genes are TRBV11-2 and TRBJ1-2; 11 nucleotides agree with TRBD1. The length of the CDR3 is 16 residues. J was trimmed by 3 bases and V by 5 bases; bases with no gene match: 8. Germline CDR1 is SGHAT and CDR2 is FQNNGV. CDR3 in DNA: TGTGCCAGCAGCCTCGGGACAGGGGGTGGAGACTATGGCTACACCTTC. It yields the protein CASSLGTGGGDYGYTF.

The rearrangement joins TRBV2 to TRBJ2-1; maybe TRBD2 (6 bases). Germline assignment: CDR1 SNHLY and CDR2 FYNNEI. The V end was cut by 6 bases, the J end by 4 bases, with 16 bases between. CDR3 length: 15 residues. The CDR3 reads CASSVPYGGYNEQFF. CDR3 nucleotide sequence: TGTGCCAGCAGCGTGCCTTATGGGGGGTACAATGAGCAGTTCTTC.

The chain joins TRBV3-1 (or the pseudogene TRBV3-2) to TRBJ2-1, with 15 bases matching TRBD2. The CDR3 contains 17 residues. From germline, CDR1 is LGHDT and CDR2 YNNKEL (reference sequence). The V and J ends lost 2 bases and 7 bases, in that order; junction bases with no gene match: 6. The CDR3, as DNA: TGTGCCAGCAGCCAATCGGGACTAGCGGGAGGAAGGAATGAGCAGTTCTTC. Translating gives CASSQSGLAGGRNEQFF.

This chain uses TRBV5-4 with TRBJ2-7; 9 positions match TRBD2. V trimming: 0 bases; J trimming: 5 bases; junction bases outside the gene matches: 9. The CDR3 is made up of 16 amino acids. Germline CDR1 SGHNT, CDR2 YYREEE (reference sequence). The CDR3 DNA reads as TGTGCCAGCAGCTTGGAACCGGGACTAGCTTCCGACGAGCAGTACTTC. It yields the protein CASSLEPGLASDEQYF.

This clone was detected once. The CDR3 DNA sequence: TGTGCCAGCAGCTTGCGGACAGGGGCCGCCCGTGGGGAGACCCAGTACTTC. Protein sequence: CASSLRTGAARGETQYF. The gene calls are TRBV5-8 and TRBJ2-5; 9 bases fit TRBD1. J lost 5 bases, V lost 1 base, and 12 bases had no gene match. This CDR3 is built from 17 residues. Germline V lookup: CDR1 SGHTS, CDR2 YDEGEE.

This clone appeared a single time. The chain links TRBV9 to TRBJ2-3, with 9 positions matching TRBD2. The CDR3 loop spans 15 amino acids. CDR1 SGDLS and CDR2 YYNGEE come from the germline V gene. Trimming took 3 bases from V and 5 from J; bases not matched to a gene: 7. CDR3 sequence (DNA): TGTGCCAGCAGCGCCTTAGCGGGGGAGGGAGATACGCAGTATTTT. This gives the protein CASSALAGEGDTQYF.

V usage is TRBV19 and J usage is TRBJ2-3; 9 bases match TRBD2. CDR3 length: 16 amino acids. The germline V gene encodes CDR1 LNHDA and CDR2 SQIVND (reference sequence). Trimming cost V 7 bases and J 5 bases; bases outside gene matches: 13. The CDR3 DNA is TGTGCCAGTACCGCCCGTTGGCGGGGGGGCCAAGATACGCAGTATTTT. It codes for CASTARWRGGQDTQYF.

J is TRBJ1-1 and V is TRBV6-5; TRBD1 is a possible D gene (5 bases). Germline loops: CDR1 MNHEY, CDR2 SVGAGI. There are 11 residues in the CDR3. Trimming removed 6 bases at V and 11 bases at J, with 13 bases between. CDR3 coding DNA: TGTGCCAGCAGGGGGCGGGGGTTGGCTTTCTTT. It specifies CASRGRGLAFF.

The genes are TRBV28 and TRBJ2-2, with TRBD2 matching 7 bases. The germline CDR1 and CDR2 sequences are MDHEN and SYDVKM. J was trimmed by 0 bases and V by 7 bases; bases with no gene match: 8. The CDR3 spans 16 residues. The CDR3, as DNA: TGTGCCAGCACTCGGCGCGGGGGTTCGAACACCGGGGAGCTGTTTTTT. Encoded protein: CASTRRGGSNTGELFF.

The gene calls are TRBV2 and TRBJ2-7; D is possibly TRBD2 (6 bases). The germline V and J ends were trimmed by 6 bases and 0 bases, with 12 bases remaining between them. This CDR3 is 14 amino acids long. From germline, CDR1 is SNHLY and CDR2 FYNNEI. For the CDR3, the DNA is TGTGCCAGCAGGACTAGTCCCCTCTCCTACGAGCAGTACTTC. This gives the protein CASRTSPLSYEQYF.

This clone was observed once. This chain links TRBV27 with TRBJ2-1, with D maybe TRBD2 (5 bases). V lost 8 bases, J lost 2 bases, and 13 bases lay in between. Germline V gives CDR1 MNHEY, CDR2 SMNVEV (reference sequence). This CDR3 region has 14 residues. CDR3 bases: TGTGCCAGCTGGCAAGCGGCCACCTACAATGAGCAGTTCTTC. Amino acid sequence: CASWQAATYNEQFF.

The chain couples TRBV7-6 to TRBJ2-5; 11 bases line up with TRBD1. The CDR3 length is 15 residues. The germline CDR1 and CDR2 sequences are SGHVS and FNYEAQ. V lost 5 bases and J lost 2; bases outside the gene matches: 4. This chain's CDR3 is CASSPRDRGQETQYF. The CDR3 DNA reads TGTGCCAGCAGCCCCCGGGACAGGGGGCAAGAGACCCAGTACTTC.

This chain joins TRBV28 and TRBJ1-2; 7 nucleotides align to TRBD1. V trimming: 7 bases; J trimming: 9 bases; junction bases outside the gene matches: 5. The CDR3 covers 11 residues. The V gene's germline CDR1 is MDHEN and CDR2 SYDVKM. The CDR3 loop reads CASTEGASYTF. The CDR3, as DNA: TGTGCCAGCACGGAGGGGGCTAGCTACACCTTC.

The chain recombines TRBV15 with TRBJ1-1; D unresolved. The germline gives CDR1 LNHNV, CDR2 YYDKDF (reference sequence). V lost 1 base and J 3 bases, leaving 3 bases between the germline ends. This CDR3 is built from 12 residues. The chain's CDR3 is CATSRADTEAFF. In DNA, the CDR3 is TGTGCCACCAGCAGAGCGGACACTGAAGCTTTCTTT.

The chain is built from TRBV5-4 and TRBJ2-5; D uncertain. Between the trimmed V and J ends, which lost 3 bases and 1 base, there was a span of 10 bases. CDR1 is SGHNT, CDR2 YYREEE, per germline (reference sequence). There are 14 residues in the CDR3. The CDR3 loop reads CASSSRSTQETQYF. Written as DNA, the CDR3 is TGTGCCAGCAGCTCCAGGTCGACCCAAGAGACCCAGTACTTC.

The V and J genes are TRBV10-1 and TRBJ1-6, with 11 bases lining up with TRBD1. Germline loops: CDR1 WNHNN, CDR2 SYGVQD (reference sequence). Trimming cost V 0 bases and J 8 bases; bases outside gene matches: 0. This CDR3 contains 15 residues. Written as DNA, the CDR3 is TGCGCCAGCAGTGAGTCGGGACAGGGGGATTCACCCCTCCACTTT. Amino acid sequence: CASSESGQGDSPLHF.

In nucleotides, the CDR3 is TGCAGCGTTGATCAGGGCGAAGCTTTCTTT. Amino acids: CSVDQGEAFF. The gene calls are TRBV29-1 and TRBJ1-1; D is perhaps TRBD1 (5 bases). The V end lost 3 bases, the J end lost 8 bases, and 7 bases lay between the germline ends. CDR1 and CDR2 from the germline V gene are SQVTM and ANQGSEA. CDR3 length: 10 residues.

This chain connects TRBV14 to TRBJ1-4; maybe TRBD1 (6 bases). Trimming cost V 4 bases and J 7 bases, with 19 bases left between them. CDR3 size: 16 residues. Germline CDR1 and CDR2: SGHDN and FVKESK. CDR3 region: CASSPQGGRQLEKLFF. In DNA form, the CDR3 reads TGTGCCAGCAGCCCCCAAGGGGGACGACAGCTTGAAAAACTGTTTTTT. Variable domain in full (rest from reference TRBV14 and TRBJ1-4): EAGVTQFPSHSVIEKGQTVTLRCDPISGHDNLYWYRRVMGKEIKFLLHFVKESKQDESGMPNNRFLAERTGGTYSTLKVQPAELEDSGVYFCASSPQGGRQLEKLFFGSGTQLSVL.

Written as DNA, the CDR3 is TGTGCCAGCAGCTTAGAAAGGGGGGGGTGGCGCAATGAGCAGTTCTTC. It encodes CASSLERGGWRNEQFF. The chain carries TRBV11-2 and TRBJ2-1; a weak D match, TRBD2 (7 bases). In germline, CDR1 is SGHAT, CDR2 FQNNGV. The CDR3 spans 16 residues. The V end was cut by 0 bases, the J end by 6 bases, with 15 bases between.

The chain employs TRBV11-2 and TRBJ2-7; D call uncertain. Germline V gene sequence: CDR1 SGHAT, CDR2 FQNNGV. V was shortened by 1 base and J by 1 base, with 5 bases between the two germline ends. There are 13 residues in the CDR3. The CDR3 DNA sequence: TGTGCCAGCAGCTTAGTACAGTCCTACGAGCAGTACTTC. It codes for CASSLVQSYEQYF.

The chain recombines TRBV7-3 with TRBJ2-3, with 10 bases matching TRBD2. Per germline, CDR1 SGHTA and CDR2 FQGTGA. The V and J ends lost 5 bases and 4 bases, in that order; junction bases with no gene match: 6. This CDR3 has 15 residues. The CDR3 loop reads CASSASGSRADTQYF. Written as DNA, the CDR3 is TGTGCCAGCAGCGCTAGCGGGAGTCGCGCAGATACGCAGTATTTT.

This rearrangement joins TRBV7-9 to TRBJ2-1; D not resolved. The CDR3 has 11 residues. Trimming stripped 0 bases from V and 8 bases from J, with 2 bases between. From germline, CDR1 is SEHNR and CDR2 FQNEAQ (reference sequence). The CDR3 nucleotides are TGTGCCAGCAGCTTAGCCGATGAGCAGTTCTTC. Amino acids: CASSLADEQFF.